This T cell receptor beta chain comes out of a study of memory CD4+ T cells and cytomegalovirus serostatus. Study context: Of the healthy Belgian adults, 9 or 10 were CMV seropositive and 24 seronegative.

The repertoire was sequenced with immunoSEQ multiplex PCR; TCRdb's copy has only in-frame clones and lacks some. Among around 53,000 clones listed, less than 80% were seen once. Single viable CD3+CD4+CD8-CD45RO+ cells were sorted as the memory CD4+ T cells. Total CD4+ T cells were enriched by CD4 positive selection. The table lists this clone with a count of one. The antigen is unknown. Per the germline V gene, CDR1 is SGDLS and CDR2 is YYNGEE. With 3 bases removed from V and 0 bases from J, the gap between germline ends came to 7 bases. This CDR3 has 14 residues. Study-level findings and limits: 67 of 164 known CMV-associated TCRbeta sequences appeared in CD4+ memory.

The V call is TRBV9, the J call TRBJ1-3, with D unresolved. The origin of this receptor is an adult in good health and CMV-seronegative. Specimen: memory CD4+ T cells from blood. CDR3 nucleotides: TGTGCCAGCAGCGCACGGAGCTCTGGAAACACCATATATTTT. Translating it yields CASSARSSGNTIYF.